A selection of T cell receptor beta chains follows, all from one sample in a study of lymphopenia after photon versus proton radiotherapy. The data were produced by immunoSEQ multiplex PCR, yet TCRdb's version contains in-frame clones alone and is incomplete. This table holds roughly 58,000 clones, roughly 87% found once. Sequencing used peripheral blood, obtained from a patient treated with proton-based radiotherapy. All receptors derive from a man aged 80 or over with esophageal cancer. The CDR3 runs from the conserved cysteine through the conserved F or W. Fields, in order: J gene, clone size, D gene, V gene, CDR3 DNA, CDR3 protein. D genes are given only for firm matches. A row's size may be missing; if present it is once, few, many or a size class.

j_gene: TRBJ2-5
abundance: .
d_gene: TRBD2
v_gene: TRBV25-1
CDR3nt: TGTGCCAGCAGACCCGGCCTAGCGGGAGAGGCCCAAGAGACCCAGTACTTC
CDR3aa: CASRPGLAGEAQETQYF

j_gene: TRBJ2-1
abundance: .
d_gene: .
v_gene: TRBV7-3
CDR3nt: TGTGCCAGCAGCCGAAAAATGGACAATGAGCAGTTCTTC
CDR3aa: CASSRKMDNEQFF

j_gene: TRBJ1-1
abundance: .
d_gene: .
v_gene: TRBV5-6
CDR3nt: TGTGCCAGCAGCATGTCGTATGGGACTGAAGCTTTCTTT
CDR3aa: CASSMSYGTEAFF

j_gene: TRBJ2-1
abundance: .
d_gene: TRBD2
v_gene: TRBV5-1
CDR3nt: TGCGCCAGCAGCTTGGCCGGGAGGGCGAATGAGCAGTTCTTC
CDR3aa: CASSLAGRANEQFF

j_gene: TRBJ2-7
abundance: few
d_gene: .
v_gene: TRBV7-9
CDR3nt: TGTGCCAGCAGCCCCAGGAAGGGCAGGGGTTACTACGAGCAGTACTTC
CDR3aa: CASSPRKGRGYYEQYF

j_gene: TRBJ2-3
abundance: .
d_gene: .
v_gene: TRBV4-1
CDR3nt: TGCGCCAGCAATATGCCCCCCAGGGCGGGTGCTGCAGATACGCAGTATTTT
CDR3aa: CASNMPPRAGAADTQYF

j_gene: TRBJ2-1
abundance: few
d_gene: TRBD2
v_gene: TRBV10-3
CDR3nt: TGTGCCATTTCCACTAGCGGGGGGGCCCGGGAGCAGTTCTTC
CDR3aa: CAISTSGGAREQFF

j_gene: TRBJ2-3
abundance: .
d_gene: .
v_gene: TRBV7-9
CDR3nt: TGTGCCAGCAGCTTAAGGTTGGATAATACGCAGTATTTT
CDR3aa: CASSLRLDNTQYF

j_gene: TRBJ2-5
abundance: .
d_gene: .
v_gene: TRBV29-1
CDR3nt: TGCAGCGTTGACTCCGGGGGATGGGAGACCCAGTACTTC
CDR3aa: CSVDSGGWETQYF

j_gene: TRBJ2-1
abundance: .
d_gene: .
v_gene: TRBV13
CDR3nt: TGTGCCAGCAGCATTAGCTACAATGAGCAGTTCTTC
CDR3aa: CASSISYNEQFF

j_gene: TRBJ2-3
abundance: .
d_gene: TRBD2
v_gene: TRBV19
CDR3nt: TGTGCCAGTGGACAGCGGGAGGGGCAAGATACGCAGTATTTT
CDR3aa: CASGQREGQDTQYF

j_gene: TRBJ1-2
abundance: once
d_gene: TRBD1
v_gene: TRBV7-9
CDR3nt: TGTGCCAGCAGCCCTAACAGGGGAGCTAACTATGGCTACACCTTC
CDR3aa: CASSPNRGANYGYTF

j_gene: TRBJ2-1
abundance: .
d_gene: TRBD1
v_gene: TRBV10-3
CDR3nt: TGTGCCATCAGTGATGCGGACAGGGGACTCTACAATGAGCAGTTCTTC
CDR3aa: CAISDADRGLYNEQFF

j_gene: TRBJ1-1
abundance: .
d_gene: .
v_gene: TRBV5-6
CDR3nt: TGTGCCAGCAGCTCATACGGGTCGCTGACATTGAACACTGAAGCTTTCTTT
CDR3aa: CASSSYGSLTLNTEAFF

j_gene: TRBJ2-1
abundance: .
d_gene: TRBD1
v_gene: TRBV27
CDR3nt: TGTGCCAGCAGCCGGTGGTCGGGACAGGGGGGGAAGGAGCAGTTCTTC
CDR3aa: CASSRWSGQGGKEQFF

j_gene: TRBJ1-5
abundance: once
d_gene: .
v_gene: TRBV15
CDR3nt: TGTGCCACCAGCAGAGGTTCTAGAAATCAGCCCCAGCATTTT
CDR3aa: CATSRGSRNQPQHF

j_gene: TRBJ2-7
abundance: medium-sized
d_gene: .
v_gene: TRBV7-9
CDR3nt: TGTGCCAGCAGCCTGGGGGATTCCTACGAGCAGTACTTC
CDR3aa: CASSLGDSYEQYF

j_gene: TRBJ2-7
abundance: .
d_gene: TRBD2
v_gene: TRBV5-1
CDR3nt: TGCGCCAGCAGCATCGGACTAGCGGAGGGACTTGGGTACGAGCAGTACTTC
CDR3aa: CASSIGLAEGLGYEQYF

j_gene: TRBJ2-5
abundance: .
d_gene: .
v_gene: TRBV15
CDR3nt: TGTGCCACCAGCAGAGCGGTGGGAGTACAAGAGACCCAGTACTTC
CDR3aa: CATSRAVGVQETQYF

j_gene: TRBJ1-1
abundance: .
d_gene: .
v_gene: TRBV12-5
CDR3nt: TGTGCTAGTGGTTTGGTACCTCGGACAGAGAACACTGAAGCTTTCTTT
CDR3aa: CASGLVPRTENTEAFF

j_gene: TRBJ2-4
abundance: .
d_gene: TRBD1
v_gene: TRBV27
CDR3nt: TGTGCCAGCAGTTTGTCGGGACAGGGGGTTGGCAAAAACATTCAGTACTTC
CDR3aa: CASSLSGQGVGKNIQYF

j_gene: TRBJ2-3
abundance: once
d_gene: .
v_gene: TRBV19
CDR3nt: TGTGCCAGTAGTATGAGCCGAGATACGCAGTATTTT
CDR3aa: CASSMSRDTQYF

j_gene: TRBJ1-5
abundance: once
d_gene: .
v_gene: TRBV2
CDR3nt: TGTGCCAGCAGTGGCAGGGAAAGATCGGATCAGCCCCAGCATTTT
CDR3aa: CASSGRERSDQPQHF

j_gene: TRBJ1-2
abundance: .
d_gene: .
v_gene: TRBV30
CDR3nt: TGTGCCTGGAGTTATAGGGCCAGTGGCTACACCTTC
CDR3aa: CAWSYRASGYTF

j_gene: TRBJ2-2
abundance: .
d_gene: TRBD2
v_gene: TRBV7-3
CDR3nt: TGTGCCAGCAGCCGCGGACTAGCGGGGTCCCGGGGGGAGCTGTTTTTT
CDR3aa: CASSRGLAGSRGELFF

j_gene: TRBJ1-2
abundance: .
d_gene: .
v_gene: TRBV19
CDR3nt: TGTGCCAGTAGTATGGGCATCCGTAATGGCTACACCTTC
CDR3aa: CASSMGIRNGYTF

j_gene: TRBJ1-5
abundance: .
d_gene: .
v_gene: TRBV5-6
CDR3nt: TGTGCCAGCTCCCTGACGGCGGCTCAGCCCCAGCATTTT
CDR3aa: CASSLTAAQPQHF

j_gene: TRBJ1-1
abundance: .
d_gene: .
v_gene: TRBV2
CDR3nt: TGTGCCAGCAGTGAAGGTCAGGTTGAAGCTTTCTTT
CDR3aa: CASSEGQVEAFF

j_gene: TRBJ2-7
abundance: once
d_gene: TRBD1
v_gene: TRBV5-1
CDR3nt: TGCGCCAGCAGCCCCAGGGACAGGGGGTCCTACGAGCAGTACTTC
CDR3aa: CASSPRDRGSYEQYF

j_gene: TRBJ2-5
abundance: .
d_gene: .
v_gene: TRBV19
CDR3nt: TGTGCCAGTAGTATAGCCAGGGGATACCAAGAGACCCAGTACTTC
CDR3aa: CASSIARGYQETQYF

j_gene: TRBJ2-3
abundance: .
d_gene: TRBD1
v_gene: TRBV5-1
CDR3nt: TGCGCCAGCAGCCTACAGGGGGCCCGGACAGATACGCAGTATTTT
CDR3aa: CASSLQGARTDTQYF

j_gene: TRBJ2-1
abundance: .
d_gene: TRBD2
v_gene: TRBV29-1
CDR3nt: TGCAGCGCCTTTTCCGGGACTAGCGCTAGTGAGCAGTTCTTC
CDR3aa: CSAFSGTSASEQFF

j_gene: TRBJ2-2
abundance: .
d_gene: .
v_gene: TRBV10-1
CDR3nt: TGCGCCAGCAGAAGTACGAGCGGGGAGCTGTTTTTT
CDR3aa: CASRSTSGELFF

j_gene: TRBJ2-1
abundance: .
d_gene: TRBD1
v_gene: TRBV15
CDR3nt: TGTGCCACTAAACCGGGACAGGGTTATCATGAGCAGTTCTTC
CDR3aa: CATKPGQGYHEQFF

j_gene: TRBJ2-5
abundance: .
d_gene: .
v_gene: TRBV7-2
CDR3nt: TGTGCCAGCAGCTCCTGGACCGAGGAAGAGACCCAGTACTTC
CDR3aa: CASSSWTEEETQYF

j_gene: TRBJ1-5
abundance: once
d_gene: .
v_gene: TRBV5-6
CDR3nt: TGTGCCAACAGCCGTGGGTTAAGGGCCAGCAATCAGCCCCAGCATTTT
CDR3aa: CANSRGLRASNQPQHF

j_gene: TRBJ1-6
abundance: once
d_gene: .
v_gene: TRBV4-3
CDR3nt: TGCGCCAGCAGCCAAGCAAAGGACCAGAACAATAATTCACCCCTCCACTTT
CDR3aa: CASSQAKDQNNNSPLHF

j_gene: TRBJ1-2
abundance: .
d_gene: TRBD1
v_gene: TRBV5-4
CDR3nt: TGTGCCAGCAGCTCCGGGACAGGGGATGGCTACACCTTC
CDR3aa: CASSSGTGDGYTF

j_gene: TRBJ1-1
abundance: .
d_gene: .
v_gene: TRBV29-1
CDR3nt: TGCAGCGTTTCCGGGGGTGACACTGAAGCTTTCTTT
CDR3aa: CSVSGGDTEAFF

j_gene: TRBJ1-4
abundance: .
d_gene: TRBD1
v_gene: TRBV4-1
CDR3nt: TGCGCCAGCAGTCTCCCGGGACAGAGCAATGAAAAACTGTTTTTT
CDR3aa: CASSLPGQSNEKLFF

j_gene: TRBJ2-3
abundance: .
d_gene: TRBD2
v_gene: TRBV7-2
CDR3nt: TGTGCCAGCAGCTTCCTTCAAAAGCGGGGGTACACAGATACGCAGTATTTT
CDR3aa: CASSFLQKRGYTDTQYF

j_gene: TRBJ2-1
abundance: .
d_gene: TRBD2
v_gene: TRBV6-1
CDR3nt: TGTGCCAGCAGTCCAAAGAGACTAGCGGGGGGAGAGCAGTTCTTC
CDR3aa: CASSPKRLAGGEQFF

j_gene: TRBJ1-5
abundance: once
d_gene: .
v_gene: TRBV6-1
CDR3nt: TGTGCCAGCAGTGAGGGTCAGCCCCAGCATTTT
CDR3aa: CASSEGQPQHF

j_gene: TRBJ1-1
abundance: .
d_gene: .
v_gene: TRBV5-1
CDR3nt: TGCGCCAGCAGCTCGGAAACCCCAGGGATTGAAGCTTTCTTT
CDR3aa: CASSSETPGIEAFF

j_gene: TRBJ2-1
abundance: .
d_gene: .
v_gene: TRBV4-2
CDR3nt: TGTGCCAGCAGCCAAGATACCCCCAGTTACAATGAGCAGTTCTTC
CDR3aa: CASSQDTPSYNEQFF